The rows below give T cell receptor beta chains drawn from one sample of a study of shared T cell receptors in the human thymus. Assay used: immunoSEQ multiplex PCR; TCRdb lists only in-frame clones, some missing. The sample lists just under 550,000 clones; more than 75% were seen once. This sample was also put to use in a study of human thymus T cells.

Sample: thymocytes. Receptors originate from a boy younger than two with a congenital heart defect. Both conserved end residues are part of each CDR3. D genes are given only for firm matches. Size is omitted from some rows. Given values are once, few, many or a class for expanded clones.

>-|TRBJ2-7|TRBD1|TRBV6-5
CASSYDRTGYSYEQYF
TGTGCCAGCAGTTACGATCGGACAGGGTACTCCTACGAGCAGTACTTC
>-|TRBJ1-5|TRBD1|TRBV30
CAWSTRTGGSVWAQHF
TGTGCCTGGAGTACTCGGACAGGGGGAAGTGTTTGGGCCCAGCATTTT
>-|TRBJ1-1|-|TRBV11-2
CASSLDGRVNTEAFF
TGTGCCAGCAGCTTAGATGGGAGGGTGAACACTGAAGCTTTCTTT
>once|TRBJ2-7|-|TRBV25-1
CASSDRDYEQYF
TGTGCCAGCAGTGACCGGGACTACGAGCAGTACTTC
>-|TRBJ2-1|TRBD1|TRBV14
CASSQVVPRGRDGVVSYNEQFF
TGTGCCAGCAGCCAAGTGGTCCCCAGGGGGCGGGATGGGGTAGTGTCCTACAATGAGCAGTTCTTC
>-|TRBJ2-2|TRBD1|TRBV9
CASSVAPGTGTHRELFF
TGTGCCAGCAGCGTGGCCCCCGGGACAGGGACTCATAGGGAGCTGTTTTTT
>-|TRBJ1-3|-|TRBV12-5
CASGLVRGNTIYF
TGTGCTAGTGGTTTGGTCAGAGGAAACACCATATATTTT
>few|TRBJ2-7|TRBD2|TRBV4-2
CASSLGLAVSYEQYF
TGTGCCAGCAGCCTAGGACTAGCGGTTTCATACGAGCAGTACTTC
>-|TRBJ2-1|-|TRBV28
CASSPREGSYNEQFF
TGTGCCAGCAGCCCTCGGGAAGGGTCCTACAATGAGCAGTTCTTC
>-|TRBJ1-1|TRBD1|TRBV4-3
CASSPQQGGGIIGTEAFF
TGCGCCAGCAGCCCACAACAGGGGGGAGGTATAATAGGCACTGAAGCTTTCTTT
>once|TRBJ1-2|-|TRBV4-3
CASSQDVTGPHGYTF
TGCGCCAGCAGCCAAGATGTCACAGGGCCCCATGGCTACACCTTC
>-|TRBJ2-5|-|TRBV6-1
CASSEAGYF
TGTGCCAGCAGTGAAGCCGGGTACTTC
>once|TRBJ2-7|TRBD1|TRBV19
CASSPTGRDRGYEQYF
TGTGCCAGTAGTCCCACCGGTCGGGACAGGGGGTACGAGCAGTACTTC
>-|TRBJ1-5|TRBD1|TRBV30
CAWGGDRGGFNQPQHF
TGTGCCTGGGGCGGGGACAGGGGAGGTTTCAATCAGCCCCAGCATTTT
>-|TRBJ2-3|-|TRBV5-8
CASSLTDTQYF
TGTGCCAGCAGCCTGACAGATACGCAGTATTTT
>-|TRBJ2-7|TRBD2|TRBV4-1
CASSQDQREAPNEQYF
TGCGCCAGCAGCCAAGATCAGCGGGAGGCCCCTAACGAGCAGTACTTC
>-|TRBJ1-5|TRBD1|TRBV7-9
CASSLSDRTSNQPQHF
TGTGCCAGCAGCTTGTCGGACAGGACTAGCAATCAGCCCCAGCATTTT
>-|TRBJ1-2|TRBD1|TRBV7-9
CASSLWTGEAGGYTF
TGTGCCAGCAGCTTATGGACAGGGGAGGCGGGTGGCTACACCTTC
>-|TRBJ2-7|TRBD2|TRBV11-2
CASSLGLAGLSYEQYF
TGTGCCAGCAGCTTAGGGCTAGCGGGCCTTTCCTACGAGCAGTACTTC
>-|TRBJ1-2|-|TRBV5-6
CASSLAGRPRGYGYTF
TGTGCCAGCAGCTTGGCCGGTCGCCCCCGGGGCTATGGCTACACCTTC